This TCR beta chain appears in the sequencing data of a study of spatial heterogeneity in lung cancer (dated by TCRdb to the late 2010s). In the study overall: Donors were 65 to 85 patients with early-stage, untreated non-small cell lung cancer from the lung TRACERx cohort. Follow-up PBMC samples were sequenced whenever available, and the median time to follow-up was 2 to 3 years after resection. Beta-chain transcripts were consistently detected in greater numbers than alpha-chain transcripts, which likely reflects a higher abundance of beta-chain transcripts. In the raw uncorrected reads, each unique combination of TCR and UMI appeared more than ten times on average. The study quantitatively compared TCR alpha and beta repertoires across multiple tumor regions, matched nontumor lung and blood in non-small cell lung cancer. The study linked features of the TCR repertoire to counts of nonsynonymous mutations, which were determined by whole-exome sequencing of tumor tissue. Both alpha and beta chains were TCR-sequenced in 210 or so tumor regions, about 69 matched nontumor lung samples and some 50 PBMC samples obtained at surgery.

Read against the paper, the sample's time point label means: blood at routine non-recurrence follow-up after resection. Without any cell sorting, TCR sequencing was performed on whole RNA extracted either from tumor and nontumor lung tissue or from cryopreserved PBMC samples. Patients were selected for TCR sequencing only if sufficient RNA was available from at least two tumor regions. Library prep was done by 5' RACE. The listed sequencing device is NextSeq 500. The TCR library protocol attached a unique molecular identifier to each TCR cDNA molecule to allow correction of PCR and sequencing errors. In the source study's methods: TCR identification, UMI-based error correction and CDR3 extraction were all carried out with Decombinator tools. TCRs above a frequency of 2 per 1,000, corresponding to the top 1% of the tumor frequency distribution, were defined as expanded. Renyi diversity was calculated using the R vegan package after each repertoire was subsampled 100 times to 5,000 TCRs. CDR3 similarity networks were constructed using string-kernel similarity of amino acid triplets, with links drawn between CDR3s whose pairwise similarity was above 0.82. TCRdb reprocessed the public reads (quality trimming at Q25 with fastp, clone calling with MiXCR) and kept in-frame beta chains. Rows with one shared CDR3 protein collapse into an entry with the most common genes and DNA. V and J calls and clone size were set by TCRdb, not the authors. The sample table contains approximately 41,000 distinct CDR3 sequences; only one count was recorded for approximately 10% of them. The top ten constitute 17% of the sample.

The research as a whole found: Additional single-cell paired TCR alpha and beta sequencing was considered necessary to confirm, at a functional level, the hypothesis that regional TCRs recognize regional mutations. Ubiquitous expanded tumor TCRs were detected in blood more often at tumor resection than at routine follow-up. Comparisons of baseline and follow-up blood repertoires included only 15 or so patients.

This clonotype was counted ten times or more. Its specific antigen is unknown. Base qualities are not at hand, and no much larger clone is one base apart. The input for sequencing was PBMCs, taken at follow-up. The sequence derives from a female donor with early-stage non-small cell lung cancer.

The CDR3 amino acid sequence is: CASSLGGARGNQPQHF. At the DNA level, the sequence is TGTGCCAGCAGCTTGGGAGGGGCGCGGGGCAATCAGCCCCAGCATTTT. The chain joins TRBV5-8 to TRBJ1-5; tentative D gene TRBD1, with 5 bases matching. V is cut by 0 bases and J by 2 bases, and the space between the germline ends is 12 bases. The CDR3, from cysteine to phenylalanine, totals 16 residues. Only the CDR3 region is kept as DNA, spanning 48 bases read in frame from base 1. Via the germline V gene, CDR1 is SGHTS and CDR2 YDEGEE.